These T cell receptor beta chains were read from a single sample in a study of CD8+ T cells in alopecia areata. Profiling relied on immunoSEQ multiplex PCR, and the TCRdb table lists in-frame clones only, not all of them. Of under 95,000 clones listed, over 70% are singletons. This specimen was CD8+ T cells sorted from blood, taken around week 42, from a patient treated with tofacitinib. These TCRs come from a human donor with alopecia areata. Both conserved end residues are part of each CDR3. The D gene is left open where the match is weak. Expanded clones get a size class; other rows say once, few or many, or leave the size out.

D gene: .; J gene: TRBJ2-3; V gene: TRBV27; clone size: once; CDR3 protein: CASSLGLRGSTDTQYF; CDR3 DNA: TGTGCCAGCAGTTTGGGCCTGCGGGGTTCTACTGATACGCAGTATTTT
D gene: .; J gene: TRBJ2-1; V gene: TRBV27; clone size: .; CDR3 protein: CASSLWAGVTYNEQFF; CDR3 DNA: TGTGCCAGCAGTTTATGGGCCGGGGTAACCTACAATGAGCAGTTCTTC
D gene: TRBD2; J gene: TRBJ2-3; V gene: TRBV5-4; clone size: .; CDR3 protein: CASSLAGGGAEEDTQYF; CDR3 DNA: TGTGCCAGCAGCCTGGCCGGCGGGGGGGCCGAGGAAGATACGCAGTATTTT
D gene: TRBD2; J gene: TRBJ2-5; V gene: TRBV6-5; clone size: .; CDR3 protein: CASSYRTSGGRETQYF; CDR3 DNA: TGTGCCAGCAGTTACAGGACTAGCGGGGGGAGGGAGACCCAGTACTTC
D gene: .; J gene: TRBJ2-7; V gene: TRBV19; clone size: .; CDR3 protein: CASSIAVDSSYEQYF; CDR3 DNA: TGTGCCAGTAGTATTGCTGTTGACAGCTCCTACGAGCAGTACTTC
D gene: .; J gene: TRBJ1-1; V gene: TRBV6-6; clone size: once; CDR3 protein: CASSSPRTANTEAFF; CDR3 DNA: TGTGCCAGCAGTTCCCCACGAACCGCAAACACTGAAGCTTTCTTT
D gene: .; J gene: TRBJ2-5; V gene: TRBV4-3; clone size: .; CDR3 protein: CASSPDSLRETQYF; CDR3 DNA: TGCGCCAGCAGCCCAGACAGTCTGAGAGAGACCCAGTACTTC
D gene: TRBD1; J gene: TRBJ2-1; V gene: TRBV29-1; clone size: .; CDR3 protein: CSVEVTGNNEQFF; CDR3 DNA: TGCAGCGTTGAAGTGACAGGGAACAATGAGCAGTTCTTC
D gene: .; J gene: TRBJ2-1; V gene: TRBV5-6; clone size: few; CDR3 protein: CASSLSNEQFF; CDR3 DNA: TGTGCCAGCAGCTTGTCTAATGAGCAGTTCTTC
D gene: TRBD1; J gene: TRBJ2-2; V gene: TRBV30; clone size: .; CDR3 protein: CAWSVPGQGKPGELFF; CDR3 DNA: TGTGCCTGGAGTGTACCGGGACAGGGGAAACCCGGGGAGCTGTTTTTT
D gene: .; J gene: TRBJ2-1; V gene: TRBV19; clone size: .; CDR3 protein: CASSITIDRDPNEQFF; CDR3 DNA: TGTGCCAGTAGTATTACAATCGACCGGGATCCCAATGAGCAGTTCTTC
D gene: .; J gene: TRBJ2-6; V gene: TRBV11-3; clone size: .; CDR3 protein: CASSLEGWGSESSGANVLTF; CDR3 DNA: TGTGCCAGCAGCTTAGAGGGGTGGGGAAGTGAATCGTCTGGGGCCAACGTCCTGACTTTC
D gene: .; J gene: TRBJ2-7; V gene: TRBV18; clone size: few; CDR3 protein: CASSPQGTSTYYEQYF; CDR3 DNA: TGTGCCAGCTCACCCCAGGGGACAAGCACCTACTACGAGCAGTACTTC
D gene: TRBD2; J gene: TRBJ2-7; V gene: TRBV29-1; clone size: few; CDR3 protein: CSVGEGFEQYF; CDR3 DNA: TGCAGCGTTGGGGAGGGTTTTGAGCAGTACTTC
D gene: TRBD1; J gene: TRBJ2-7; V gene: TRBV29-1; clone size: .; CDR3 protein: CSVGGTGVLEQYF; CDR3 DNA: TGCAGCGTTGGAGGGACAGGGGTCCTAGAGCAGTACTTC
D gene: .; J gene: TRBJ1-2; V gene: TRBV25-1; clone size: .; CDR3 protein: CASSEEADIRRGYTF; CDR3 DNA: TGTGCCAGCAGTGAAGAAGCGGACATCCGTCGAGGCTACACCTTC
D gene: .; J gene: TRBJ2-2; V gene: TRBV10-3; clone size: .; CDR3 protein: CAIMTASGELFF; CDR3 DNA: TGTGCCATCATGACGGCGAGCGGGGAGCTGTTTTTT
D gene: .; J gene: TRBJ1-1; V gene: TRBV6-1; clone size: .; CDR3 protein: CASSAWGLNTEAFF; CDR3 DNA: TGTGCCAGCAGTGCCTGGGGCCTGAACACTGAAGCTTTCTTT
D gene: .; J gene: TRBJ1-1; V gene: TRBV4-3; clone size: .; CDR3 protein: CASSQVAGSTEAFF; CDR3 DNA: TGCGCCAGCAGCCAAGTAGCGGGGTCAACTGAAGCTTTCTTT
D gene: .; J gene: TRBJ2-3; V gene: TRBV7-6; clone size: .; CDR3 protein: CASSLRRDGTDTQYF; CDR3 DNA: TGTGCCAGCAGCTTACGTCGGGACGGCACAGATACGCAGTATTTT
D gene: TRBD1; J gene: TRBJ1-2; V gene: TRBV9; clone size: .; CDR3 protein: CASSAGRTGGFGYTF; CDR3 DNA: TGTGCCAGCAGCGCCGGGAGAACAGGGGGCTTCGGCTACACCTTC
D gene: .; J gene: TRBJ1-1; V gene: TRBV15; clone size: .; CDR3 protein: CATSREASMNTEAFF; CDR3 DNA: TGTGCCACCAGCAGAGAGGCCTCTATGAACACTGAAGCTTTCTTT
D gene: .; J gene: TRBJ1-2; V gene: TRBV27; clone size: .; CDR3 protein: CASSSSDRANDGYTF; CDR3 DNA: .